These 12 T cell receptor beta chains came from one sample sequenced in a study of T-cell reconstitution after alpha-beta-depleted transplantation in children. Unique molecular identifiers were used to barcode this TCRbeta library. Each CDR3 protein is one row after TCRdb ran MiXCR on the PCR reads. The sample contains approximately 1,000,000 distinct CDR3 sequences, around 30% of which appear only once. Specimen: PBMCs, mostly from graft donor cells, collected 360 days after TCRalphabeta/CD19-depleted stem cell transplant. These receptors were collected from a boy under three years old who had a stem cell transplant for SCID, so the T cells may come from the graft donor.

The chain is built from TRBV4-1 and TRBJ2-1; no definite D call. Germline CDR1 MGHRA, CDR2 YSYEKL. The V end lost 1 base, the J end lost 6 bases, and 10 bases lay between the germline ends. This CDR3 has 14 residues. CDR3 nucleotides: TGCGCCAGCAGCCAAGTAGGCTCAGGCAATGAGCAGTTCTTC. It is translated as CASSQVGSGNEQFF.

In nucleotides, the CDR3 is TGTGCCAGCAAAGGGGTCCCCGGGGCCAACGTCCTGACTTTC. Protein: CASKGVPGANVLTF. This chain joins TRBV12-3 or TRBV12-4 and TRBJ2-6; TRBD1 is a possible D gene (5 bases). The ends were cut back, 7 bases at V and 4 bases at J, with 11 bases in the middle. The CDR3 covers 14 residues.

The V and J genes are TRBV12-3 or TRBV12-4 and TRBJ1-5; D is possibly TRBD1 (6 bases). V lost 3 bases and J lost 5, with 14 bases in between. The CDR3 runs to 15 residues. The CDR3 region has the DNA TGTGCCAGCAGTTTGTCCGGGAAGGGGGATCAGCCCCAGCATTTT. This sequence encodes CASSLSGKGDQPQHF.

This clonotype was seen a few times. In DNA, the CDR3 is TGCAGTGCCGAGAGTAGCGGGGGGGCCGGTTTTTACAATGAGCAGTTCTTC. Encoded protein: CSAESSGGAGFYNEQFF. This chain links TRBV20-1 with TRBJ2-1; 11 bases fit TRBD2. V trimming: 6 bases; J trimming: 4 bases; junction bases outside the gene matches: 14. Per the germline V gene, CDR1 is DFQATT and CDR2 is SNEGSKA (reference sequence). The CDR3 length is 17 residues.

The chain employs TRBV20-1 and TRBJ2-3; the match to TRBD2 covers 9 bases. V lost 0 bases to trimming and J lost 2 bases; unmatched junction nucleotides: 6. This CDR3 is 16 amino acids long. Germline CDR1 is DFQATT and CDR2 is SNEGSKA (reference sequence). The CDR3 DNA reads as TGCAGTGCTAGAGAGGAGCGGGGGGCCCCCACAGATACGCAGTATTTT. It is translated as CSAREERGAPTDTQYF.

This clonotype turned up a few times. In DNA, the CDR3 is TGTGCCAGCAGCCAAGAAGGCGCATTGATGTCACACAATGAGCAGTTCTTC. Its translation: CASSQEGALMSHNEQFF. The chain carries TRBV14 and TRBJ2-1; D uncertain. The CDR3 has 17 amino acids. The germline CDR1 and CDR2 sequences are SGHDN and FVKESK. V dropped 0 bases and J dropped 5 bases, with 17 bases sitting between them.

The V and J genes are TRBV12-3 or TRBV12-4 and TRBJ2-5; TRBD1 matches 9 bases. This CDR3 is 15 amino acids long. V trimming: 4 bases; J trimming: 1 base; junction bases outside the gene matches: 4. The CDR3 coding sequence is TGTGCCAGCAGTTGGCGGGGACAGGGCCAAGAGACCCAGTACTTC. Residues: CASSWRGQGQETQYF.

The sample holds a few counts of this clonotype. In DNA form, the CDR3 reads TGTGCCAGTAGGAAAGTAGCGGGAGACACCGGGGAGCTGTTTTTT. It codes for CASRKVAGDTGELFF. V usage is TRBV19 and J usage is TRBJ2-2, with 9 bases lining up with TRBD2. This CDR3 is built from 15 residues. The ends lost 6 bases at V and 3 bases at J; junction bases unmatched: 5. Germline V gives CDR1 LNHDA, CDR2 SQIVND (reference sequence). The whole variable domain, remainder taken from reference TRBV19 and TRBJ2-2, is DGGITQSPKYLFRKEGQNVTLSCEQNLNHDAMYWYRQDPGQGLRLIYYSQIVNDFQKGDIAEGYSVSREKKESFPLTVTSAQKNPTAFYLCASRKVAGDTGELFFGEGSRLTVL.

This rearrangement joins TRBV20-1 to TRBJ2-7, with D possibly matching TRBD1 (5 bases). With 6 bases removed from V and 2 bases from J, the gap between germline ends came to 17 bases. CDR1 is DFQATT, CDR2 SNEGSKA, per germline (reference sequence). The CDR3 contains 14 residues. In nucleotides, the CDR3 is TGCAGTGCGACCACAGGTACCCATCCCTACGAGCAGTACTTC. This gives the protein CSATTGTHPYEQYF.

V and J are TRBV12-3 or TRBV12-4 and TRBJ1-1; D is possibly TRBD1 (5 bases). This CDR3 spans 16 amino acids. Trimming shortened V by 1 base and J by 5 bases, and 17 bases separated the two germline ends. Here the CDR3 DNA reads TGTGCCAGCAGTTTAGGAGGGCAGGGCCGGAATACTGAAGCTTTCTTT. Translating it yields CASSLGGQGRNTEAFF.

The chain combines TRBV28 with TRBJ1-3; no definite D call. Trimming took off 3 bases at V and 1 base at J, with 10 bases between the two ends. The length of the CDR3 is 15 residues. CDR1 and CDR2 from the germline V gene are MDHEN and SYDVKM. CDR3 coding DNA: TGTGCCAGCAGTTTCGTCTCGGGGTCTGGAAACACCATATATTTT. It specifies CASSFVSGSGNTIYF.

The V gene is TRBV6-1, the J gene TRBJ1-6; perhaps TRBD1 as D (5 bases). Trimming shortened V by 6 bases and J by 10 bases, and 13 bases separated the two germline ends. This CDR3 has 13 amino acids. Germline assignment: CDR1 MNHNS and CDR2 SASEGT. The CDR3 sequence is CASRPRQWSPLHF. CDR3 DNA sequence: TGTGCCAGCAGACCTAGACAGTGGTCACCCCTCCACTTT.